The following is a T cell receptor beta chain sequence with its context. These data are taken from a study of blood T cell repertoires in COVID-19. Study summary: COVID-19 samples from acute and convalescent phases originated in the United States, Italy and Spain. Sources were T cells, B-cell-depleted T cells, or PBMCs; the material itself was cDNA or gDNA.

As processed by the authors: Cell counts per sample came from amplifying reference gene primers. The method was immunoSEQ multiplex PCR; TCRdb's version includes in-frame clones alone and lacks a portion of them. V and J calls and clone size are given by that table; D and trimming were obtained from the DNA. The sample contains about 360,000 clones, roughly 86% of which appear only once. The V gene end was trimmed by 0 bases and the J gene end by 5 bases; junction bases not matched to a gene: 2. This CDR3 contains 14 residues. Per germline, CDR1 KGHSH and CDR2 LQKENI. The clonotype was recovered from a human donor in a cohort sampled during active COVID-19. Specimen: peripheral blood. The chain carries TRBV18 and TRBJ2-7; 9 positions agree with TRBD1. CDR3 coding DNA: TGTGCCAGCTCACCACCTACAGGGGGCAACGAGCAGTACTTC. Translated: CASSPPTGGNEQYF. Full variable domain (missing parts from reference TRBV18 and TRBJ2-7): NAGVMQNPRHLVRRRGQEARLRCSPMKGHSHVYWYRQLPEEGLKFMVYLQKENIIDESGMPKERFSAEFPKEGPSILRIQQVVRGDSAAYFCASSPPTGGNEQYFGPGTRLTVT.